These T cell receptor beta chains were read from a single sample in a study of CD4+ T cells in melanoma. The table came from immunoSEQ multiplex PCR; TCRdb's copy has only in-frame clones and leaves some out. The sample shows more than 8,000 clones, under 65% of them seen only once. Sequenced material: cells from a culture (not recorded whether cultured in vitro). The receptor source for this set is a human donor with melanoma. The CDR3 runs from the conserved cysteine through the conserved F or W. The order of the fields is V gene, clone size, D gene, J gene, CDR3 DNA, CDR3 protein. D genes are given only for firm matches. A clone size is listed for some rows: how often the clone was seen (once, few, many), or a class if it is expanded.

TRBV6-1	.	TRBD1	TRBJ2-2	TGTGCCGCAGCTCGGACAGGGAGGTTACGCGGGGAGCTGTTTTTT	CAAARTGRLRGELFF
TRBV6-1	.	.	TRBJ1-6	TGTGCCAGCAGTGAATTAGCAGGACGCATAAATTCACCCCTCCACTTT	CASSELAGRINSPLHF
TRBV2	.	.	TRBJ1-5	TGTGCCAGCAGTCGTTCAGGGTGGATGCAGCCCCAGCATTTT	CASSRSGWMQPQHF
TRBV6-6	.	TRBD1	TRBJ2-7	TGTGCCAGCAGTAAAGGGACAGGGGGCTACGAGCAGTACTTC	CASSKGTGGYEQYF
TRBV5-4	.	.	TRBJ2-5	TGTGCCAGCAGAGTCGCGGGAATTGAAGAGACCCAGTACTTC	CASRVAGIEETQYF
TRBV6-5	.	.	TRBJ1-2	TGTGCCAGCAGTTCTGGGGACACAAACTATGGCTACACCTTC	CASSSGDTNYGYTF
TRBV2	few	.	TRBJ2-4	TGTGCCAGCAGTCCTGACAGGTCCTCGGCCAAAAACATTCAGTACTTC	CASSPDRSSAKNIQYF
TRBV6-1	.	.	TRBJ1-2	TGTGCCAGCAGCTTGACAGGTTACTATGGCTACACCTTC	CASSLTGYYGYTF
TRBV10-3	.	.	TRBJ2-7	TGTGCCTCGATGGGGGCCGAGTACGAGCAGTACTTC	CASMGAEYEQYF
TRBV9	.	.	TRBJ2-3	TGTGCCAGCAGCGTAGAGCGTATGACAGATACGCAGTATTTT	CASSVERMTDTQYF
TRBV5-1	.	TRBD2	TRBJ2-3	TGCGCCAGCAGGCTAGCGGGGGGGGATAATACGCAGTATTTT	CASRLAGGDNTQYF
TRBV2	few	.	TRBJ1-2	TGTGCCAGCAGTCCACAGGGTAGCTACACCTTC	CASSPQGSYTF
TRBV6-5	.	.	TRBJ1-4	TGTGCCAGCAGCTTCGGGACACCGAATGAAAAACTGTTTTTT	CASSFGTPNEKLFF
TRBV18	.	TRBD1	TRBJ1-6	TGTGCCAGCTCACCGACAGGGGGGGATTCACCCCTCCACTTT	CASSPTGGDSPLHF
TRBV6-6	few	.	TRBJ2-1	TGTGCCAGCAGGTACGACGGTGACCGGGGTGAGCAGTTCTTC	CASRYDGDRGEQFF
TRBV27	.	.	TRBJ1-6	TGTGCCAGCGGAGATGCTCGCTCACCCCTCCACTTT	CASGDARSPLHF
TRBV7-8	.	TRBD1	TRBJ2-1	TGTGCCAGCAGAATCGGGACAGTAAACAATGAGCAGTTCTTC	CASRIGTVNNEQFF
TRBV6-5	.	TRBD2	TRBJ2-2	TGTGCCAGCAGTTACGGTTACCGGGGGGGGGCCGGGGAGCTGTTTTTT	CASSYGYRGGAGELFF
TRBV9	.	TRBD1	TRBJ2-3	TGTGCCAGCAGCGTAGTTGGGACAGGGTCGGCTACGCAGTATTTT	CASSVVGTGSATQYF
TRBV5-4	.	TRBD1	TRBJ2-7	TGTGCCAGCAGCTTGTTCCAGGGGGCTAGCTACGAGCAGTACTTC	CASSLFQGASYEQYF
TRBV6-6	few	TRBD2	TRBJ2-3	TGTGCCAGCCGACTAGCGGGGTCTACGCAGTATTTT	CASRLAGSTQYF
TRBV11-1	.	.	TRBJ2-5	TGTGCCAGCAGCTTGACGGGGCCCCCCGCGGAGACCCAGTACTTC	CASSLTGPPAETQYF
TRBV2	.	.	TRBJ2-3	TGTGCCAGCATAAGAGCCACAGATACGCAGTATTTT	CASIRATDTQYF
TRBV7-9	.	TRBD2	TRBJ2-1	TGTGCCAGCAGCTCTCGGACTAGTTTCCTTTACAATGAGCAGTTCTTC	CASSSRTSFLYNEQFF
TRBV7-3	.	.	TRBJ2-7	TGTGCCAGCAGCTCGTATCTAACCCCTTACGAGCAGTACTTC	CASSSYLTPYEQYF
TRBV6-1	.	.	TRBJ2-5	TGTGCCAGCAGTGATGTTTGGGGAGTGGAGACCCAGTACTTC	CASSDVWGVETQYF
TRBV11-2	.	.	TRBJ2-1	TGTGCCAGCAGACGACGGGGAAACTCCTACAATGAGCAGTTCTTC	CASRRRGNSYNEQFF
TRBV5-1	.	.	TRBJ1-3	TGCGCCAGCAGCTTGGGGACAACGGGTGCTGGAAACACCATATATTTT	CASSLGTTGAGNTIYF
TRBV7-3	.	.	TRBJ1-2	TGTGCCAGCAGCCTTATCGGGACGGATGGCTACACCTTC	CASSLIGTDGYTF
TRBV4-2	.	.	TRBJ2-7	TGTGCCAGCAGCCCCCAAACGGGAGAGCAGTACTTC	CASSPQTGEQYF
TRBV4-1	.	.	TRBJ1-4	TGCGCCAGCAGCCACCGACGGGCAGCAACTAATGAAAAACTGTTTTTT	CASSHRRAATNEKLFF
TRBV1	.	.	TRBJ2-5	TGCACCAGCAGCCAAGTTCGGCCGGATTTCGTACGGTGCGAGACCCAGTACTTC	CTSSQVRPDFVRCETQYF
TRBV19	.	.	TRBJ1-5	TGTGCCAGTATGGTCAGGGGCGTGGGTGGGAGCAATCAGCCCCAGCATTTT	CASMVRGVGGSNQPQHF
TRBV5-1	.	.	TRBJ2-5	TGCGCCAGCGGAGTAAACGGAGACGAAGGGACCCAGTACTTC	CASGVNGDEGTQYF
TRBV29-1	.	.	TRBJ1-3	TGCAGCGTGAGGACAGCTGGAAACACCATATATTTT	CSVRTAGNTIYF
TRBV27	.	TRBD2	TRBJ2-1	TGTGCCTGCAAGCGGGGGCGAACCTACAATGAGCAGTTCTTC	CACKRGRTYNEQFF
TRBV6-1	.	TRBD2	TRBJ2-7	TGTGCCAGCAGTAGCGGGGTGTTCGAGCAGTACTTC	CASSSGVFEQYF
TRBV11-2	medium-sized	.	TRBJ2-7	TGTGCCAGCTCCTCCTTGCGGCAGGGCTCCTACGAGCAGTACTTC	CASSSLRQGSYEQYF
TRBV5-1	.	TRBD2	TRBJ2-7	TGCGCCAGCAGCCGGACTAGCGGGGACTCCTACGAGCAGTACTTC	CASSRTSGDSYEQYF
TRBV11-3	.	TRBD1	TRBJ2-4	TGTGCCAGCAGCTTGGGGGGACAGGGGAAAAACATTCAGTACTTC	CASSLGGQGKNIQYF
TRBV25-1	few	.	TRBJ2-7	TGTGCCAGCAGGGGTACGGGAACCTACGAGCAGTACTTC	CASRGTGTYEQYF
TRBV30	.	.	TRBJ1-3	TGTGCCTGGAGTGCTGGAAACACCATATATTTT	CAWSAGNTIYF
TRBV6-5	.	.	TRBJ2-1	TGTGCCAGCAGTGGTGGTTACAATGAGCAGTTCTTC	CASSGGYNEQFF
TRBV2	few	.	TRBJ1-2	TGTGCCAGCATGCTAGATCTCCGGCCTCGTGGCTACACCTTC	CASMLDLRPRGYTF
TRBV21-1	.	.	TRBJ2-3	TGTGCCAGCAGCAAAAAAGAAAGGGGGAATAACACAGATACGCAGTATTTT	CASSKKERGNNTDTQYF
TRBV19	.	.	TRBJ2-4	TGTGCCAGTAGTATAGTTTGGGACGAGCTAGCCAAAAACATTCAGTACTTC	CASSIVWDELAKNIQYF
TRBV27	.	.	TRBJ2-7	TGTGCCAGCAGCCCCGGGCCTCAACCCCCCTACGAGCAGTACTTC	CASSPGPQPPYEQYF
TRBV10-2	.	.	TRBJ1-1	TGCGCCAGCAGTCCAGGGAACACTGAAGCTTTCTTT	CASSPGNTEAFF
TRBV10-3	.	TRBD1	TRBJ1-2	TGTGCCATCAGTGAGGTGAGGTTAGGGCGGGACAGTTACTATGGCTACACCTTC	CAISEVRLGRDSYYGYTF
TRBV4-1	few	.	TRBJ1-2	TGCGCCAGCAGCCATGCCGCCGGGACTGAACCTTATTCCTATGGCTACACCTTC	CASSHAAGTEPYSYGYTF
TRBV25-1	few	.	TRBJ1-1	TGTGCCAGTAGTGGGTCGAACACTGAAGCTTTCTTT	CASSGSNTEAFF
TRBV5-1	few	TRBD1	TRBJ1-2	TGCGCCAGCAGCCTGACAGGGGTTGGCGGCTACACCTTC	CASSLTGVGGYTF